The 6 T cell receptor beta chains below all came from one sample that was sequenced in a study of T cell changes during pregnancy in multiple sclerosis. Clones were sequenced by immunoSEQ multiplex PCR, and TCRdb holds only the in-frame ones, with some missing. The data hold under 100,000 clones, with over 90% observed a single time. The material was peripheral blood, obtained in the second trimester of pregnancy. The receptors derive from a female donor with multiple sclerosis, enrolled in a pregnancy study.

J is TRBJ1-2 and V is TRBV27; the D is unclear. CDR1 MNHEY and CDR2 SMNVEV come from the germline V gene (reference sequence). The CDR3 is 13 residues long. The V and J ends lost 0 bases and 6 bases respectively, with 8 bases between them. Here the CDR3 DNA reads TGTGCCAGCAGTTTATCGGGAGGGCATGGCTACACCTTC. This translates into CASSLSGGHGYTF.

This chain links TRBV7-2 with TRBJ2-7; TRBD2 agrees at 10 bases. CDR1 SGHTA and CDR2 FQGNSA come from the germline V gene. This CDR3 has 14 amino acids. J was trimmed by 2 bases and V by 4 bases; bases with no gene match: 2. The CDR3 sequence: CASSSSGGPYEQYF. The CDR3 DNA reads TGTGCCAGCAGCTCTAGCGGGGGCCCCTACGAGCAGTACTTC.

The genes are TRBV30 and TRBJ2-4; 7 nucleotides line up with TRBD1. The CDR3 has 15 amino acids. Germline CDR1 GTSNPN, CDR2 SVGIG (reference sequence). With V trimmed by 1 base and J by 8 bases, 11 bases remained unmatched. The CDR3 bases are TGTGCCTGGAGTGAAGTGTGGGACAGTAAGGACATTCAGTACTTC. The encoded protein is CAWSEVWDSKDIQYF.

Concerning this clone itself: The same CDR3 also results from other DNA sequences found in this sample. The chain joins TRBV5-1 to TRBJ2-3; the match to TRBD2 covers 12 bases. The trim removed 0 bases at V and 1 base at J, leaving 0 bases unmatched. CDR1 is SGHRS, CDR2 YFSETQ, per germline. This CDR3 is built from 16 residues. CDR3: CASSLGLAGGTDTQYF. The CDR3 DNA reads as TGCGCCAGCAGCTTGGGACTAGCGGGAGGCACAGATACGCAGTATTTT.

Here the CDR3 reads CASSLQSENEQFF. Here the CDR3 DNA reads TGTGCCAGCAGCTTACAATCGGAGAATGAGCAGTTCTTC. This sequence joins TRBV6-4 and TRBJ2-1; no definite D call. Between the trimmed V and J ends, which lost 6 bases and 7 bases, there was a span of 13 bases. This CDR3 has 13 amino acids. The V gene's germline CDR1 is MRHNA and CDR2 SNTAGT.

This chain uses TRBV4-3 with TRBJ2-7; 7 nucleotides agree with TRBD2. There are 17 residues in the CDR3. V shed 0 bases and J 3 bases; nucleotides not matched to a gene: 11. CDR1 and CDR2 from the germline V gene are LGHNA and YSLEER. The CDR3 DNA reads as TGCGCCAGCAGCCAAGAATTTTGGGGGGAGGGTCGCTACGAGCAGTACTTC. Protein product: CASSQEFWGEGRYEQYF.